This record covers a single T cell receptor (beta chain). What it recognizes is unknown. According to the study, TCR beta libraries were built with iRepertoire HTBI primers and CDR3-region Arm-PCR. In TCRdb, the multiplex PCR reads were re-called with MiXCR into one record per CDR3 protein. The sample holds a few hundred thousand distinct CDR3 sequences, around 20% seen once. The CDR3 spans 14 residues. V dropped 1 base and J dropped 6 bases, with 15 bases sitting between them. Germline CDR1 reads DFQATT; CDR2 reads SNEGSKA (reference sequence). The data originate from a study of regulatory T cells in long-lasting Graves disease. General study results and limits: Patients with persistent disease showed a bias toward TRBV28, TRBJ1-2 and TRBJ2-5. A greater number of public clonotypes (2,741) was shared by persistent patients than by new patients (approximately 1,000). Newly diagnosed patients had higher TCR diversity than persistent Graves' patients did.

Time point described: persistent/refractory GD, antithyroid drugs over 5 years with positive TRAb. Isolated PBMC RNA provided the starting material for the TCR library. A roughly 8.6-milliliter sample of peripheral blood was drawn into EDTA tubes. The chain is built from TRBV20-1 and TRBJ1-2; D unclear. The receptor's source is a female donor with Graves disease. Sequenced material: peripheral blood mononuclear cells (PBMCs), taken when the disease was refractory, from a patient treated with antithyroid drugs. The CDR3 DNA follows: TGCAGTGCTAGAGTGACGGCCACCACCCATGGCTACACCTTC. Amino acid sequence: CSARVTATTHGYTF.